This T cell receptor (beta chain) originates from a study of blood T cell repertoires in COVID-19. The count of this clone is one. Under the authors' procedure: The authors estimated nucleated cell counts from reference gene primer amplification. TCRdb's table, derived via immunoSEQ multiplex PCR, lists solely in-frame clones and lacks some. The V and J calls and clone size come from that table; D and trimming were worked out from the DNA. Among about 270,000 clones listed, 80% to 85% were seen once. Germline V gene lookup returns CDR1 SGHNT and CDR2 YYREEE (reference sequence). The CDR3 length is 16 residues. The V end was cut by 1 base, the J end by 5 bases, with 18 bases between.

The source of this sequence is an older woman with active or convalescent COVID-19. Sequenced: peripheral blood. The chain has TRBV5-4 and TRBJ1-2; perhaps TRBD1 as D (6 bases). In nucleotides, the CDR3 is TGTGCCAGCAGCTTGTCAAGCGGCAGGGGTGTTTATGGCTACACCTTC. Translated, it gives CASSLSSGRGVYGYTF.